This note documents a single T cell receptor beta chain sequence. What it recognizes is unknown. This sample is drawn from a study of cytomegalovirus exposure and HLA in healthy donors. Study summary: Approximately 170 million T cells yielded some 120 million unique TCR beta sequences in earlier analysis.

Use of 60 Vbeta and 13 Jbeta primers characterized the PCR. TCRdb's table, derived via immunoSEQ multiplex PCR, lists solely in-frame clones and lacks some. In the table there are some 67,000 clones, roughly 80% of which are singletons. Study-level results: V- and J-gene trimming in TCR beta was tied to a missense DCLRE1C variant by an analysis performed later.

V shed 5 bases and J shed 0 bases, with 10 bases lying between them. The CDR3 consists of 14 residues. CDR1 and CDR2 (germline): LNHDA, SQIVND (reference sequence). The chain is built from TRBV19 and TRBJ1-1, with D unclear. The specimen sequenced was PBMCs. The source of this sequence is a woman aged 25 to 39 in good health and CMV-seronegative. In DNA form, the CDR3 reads TGTGCCAGTAGTCCCCCGGGGATGAACACTGAAGCTTTCTTT. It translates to CASSPPGMNTEAFF.